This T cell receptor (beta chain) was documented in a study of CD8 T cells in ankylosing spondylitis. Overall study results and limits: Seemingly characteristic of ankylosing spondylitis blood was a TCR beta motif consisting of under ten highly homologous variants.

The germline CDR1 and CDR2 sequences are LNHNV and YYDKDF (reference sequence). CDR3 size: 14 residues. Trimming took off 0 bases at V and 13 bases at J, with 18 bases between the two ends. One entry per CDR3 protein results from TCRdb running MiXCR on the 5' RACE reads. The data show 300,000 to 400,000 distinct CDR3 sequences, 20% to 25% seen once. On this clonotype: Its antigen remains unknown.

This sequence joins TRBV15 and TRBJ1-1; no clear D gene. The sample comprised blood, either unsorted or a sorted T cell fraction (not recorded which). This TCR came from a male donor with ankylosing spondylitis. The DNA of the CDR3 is TGTGCCACCAGCAGAGATCTGGTCCGAGGGATAGTTTTCTTT. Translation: CATSRDLVRGIVFF.